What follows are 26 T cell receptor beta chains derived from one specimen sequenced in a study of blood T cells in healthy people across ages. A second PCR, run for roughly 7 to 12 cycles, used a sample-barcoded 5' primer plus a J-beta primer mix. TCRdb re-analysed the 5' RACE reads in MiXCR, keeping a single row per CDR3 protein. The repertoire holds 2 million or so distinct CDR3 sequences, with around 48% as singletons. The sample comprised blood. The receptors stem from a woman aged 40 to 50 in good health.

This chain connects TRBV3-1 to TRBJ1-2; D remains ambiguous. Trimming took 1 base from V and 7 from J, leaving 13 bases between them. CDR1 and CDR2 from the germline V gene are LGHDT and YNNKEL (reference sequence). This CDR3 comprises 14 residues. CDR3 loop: CASSQGVVGLGYTF. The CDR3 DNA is TGTGCCAGCAGCCAAGGGGTTGTAGGGCTTGGCTACACCTTC.

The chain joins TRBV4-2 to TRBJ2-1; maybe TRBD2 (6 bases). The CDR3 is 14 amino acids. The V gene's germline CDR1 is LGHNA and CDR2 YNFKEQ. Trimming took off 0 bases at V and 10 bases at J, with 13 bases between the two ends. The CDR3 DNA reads TGTGCCAGCAGCCAAGATCAGTTGGAGGGGGAGCAGTTCTTC. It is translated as CASSQDQLEGEQFF.

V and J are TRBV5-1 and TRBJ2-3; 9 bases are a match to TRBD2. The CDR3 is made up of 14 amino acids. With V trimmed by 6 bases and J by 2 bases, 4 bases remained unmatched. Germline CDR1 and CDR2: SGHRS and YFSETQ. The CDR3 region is CASTERGVTDTQYF. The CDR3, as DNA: TGCGCCAGCACTGAGCGGGGGGTCACAGATACGCAGTATTTT. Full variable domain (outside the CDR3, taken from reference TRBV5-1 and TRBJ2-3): KAGVTQTPRYLIKTRGQQVTLSCSPISGHRSVSWYQQTPGQGLQFLFEYFSETQRNKGNFPGRFSGRQFSNSRSEMNVSTLELGDSALYLCASTERGVTDTQYFGPGTRLTVL.

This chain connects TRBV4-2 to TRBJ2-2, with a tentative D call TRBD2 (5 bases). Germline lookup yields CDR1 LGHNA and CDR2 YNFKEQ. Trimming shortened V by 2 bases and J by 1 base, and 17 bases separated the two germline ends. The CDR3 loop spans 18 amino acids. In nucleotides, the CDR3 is TGTGCCAGCAGCCAACTCTCAGAGGGTCTGGTGAACACCGGGGAGCTGTTTTTT. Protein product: CASSQLSEGLVNTGELFF.

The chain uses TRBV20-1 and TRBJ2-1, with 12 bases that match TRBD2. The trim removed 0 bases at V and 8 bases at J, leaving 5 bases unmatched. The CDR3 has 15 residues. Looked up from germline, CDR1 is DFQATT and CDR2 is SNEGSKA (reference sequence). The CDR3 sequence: CSARDASGGAYEQFF. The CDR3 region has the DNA TGCAGTGCTAGAGATGCTAGCGGGGGGGCCTATGAGCAGTTCTTC.

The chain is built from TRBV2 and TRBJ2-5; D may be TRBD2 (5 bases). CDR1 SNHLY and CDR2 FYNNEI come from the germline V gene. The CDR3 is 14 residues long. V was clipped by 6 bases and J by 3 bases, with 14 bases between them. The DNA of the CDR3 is TGTGCCAGCAGCGCCACTAGAGTCAAAGAGACCCAGTACTTC. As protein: CASSATRVKETQYF. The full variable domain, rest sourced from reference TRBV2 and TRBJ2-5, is EPEVTQTPSHQVTQMGQEVILRCVPISNHLYFYWYRQILGQKVEFLVSFYNNEISEKSEIFDDQFSVERPDGSNFTLKIRSTKLEDSAMYFCASSATRVKETQYFGPGTRLLVL.

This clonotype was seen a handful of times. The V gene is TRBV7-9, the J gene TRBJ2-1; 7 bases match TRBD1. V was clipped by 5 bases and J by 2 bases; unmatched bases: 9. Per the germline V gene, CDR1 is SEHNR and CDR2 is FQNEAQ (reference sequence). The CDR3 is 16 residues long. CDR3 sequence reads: CASSRDRVGTYNEQFF. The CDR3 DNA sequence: TGTGCCAGCAGCCGAGACAGGGTCGGGACCTACAATGAGCAGTTCTTC. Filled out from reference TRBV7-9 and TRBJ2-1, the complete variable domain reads DTGVSQNPRHKITKRGQNVTFRCDPISEHNRLYWYRQTLGQGPEFLTYFQNEAQLEKSRLLSDRFSAERPKGSFSTLEIQRTEQGDSAMYLCASSRDRVGTYNEQFFGPGTRLTVL.

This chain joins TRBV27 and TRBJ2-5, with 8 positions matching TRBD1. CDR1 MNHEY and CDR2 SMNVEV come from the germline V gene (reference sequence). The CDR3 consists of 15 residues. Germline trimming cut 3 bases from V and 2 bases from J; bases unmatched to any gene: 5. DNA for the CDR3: TGTGCCAGCAGTTTCCTCACAGGGGGGCAAGAGACCCAGTACTTC. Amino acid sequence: CASSFLTGGQETQYF.

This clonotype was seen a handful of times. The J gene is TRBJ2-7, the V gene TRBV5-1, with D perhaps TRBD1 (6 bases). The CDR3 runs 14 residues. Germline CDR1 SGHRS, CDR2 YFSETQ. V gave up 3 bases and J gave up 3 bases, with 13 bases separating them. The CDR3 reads CASSSGTPNYEQYF. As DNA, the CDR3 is TGCGCCAGCAGCTCCGGGACACCAAACTACGAGCAGTACTTC.

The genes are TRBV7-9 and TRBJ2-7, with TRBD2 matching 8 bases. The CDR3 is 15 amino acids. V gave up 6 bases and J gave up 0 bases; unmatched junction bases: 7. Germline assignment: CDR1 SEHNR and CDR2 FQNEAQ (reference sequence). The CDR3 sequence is CASRSGRAGSYEQYF. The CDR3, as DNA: TGTGCCAGCAGGTCCGGGAGGGCCGGCTCCTACGAGCAGTACTTC. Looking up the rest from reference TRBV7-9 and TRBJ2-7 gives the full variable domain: DTGVSQNPRHKITKRGQNVTFRCDPISEHNRLYWYRQTLGQGPEFLTYFQNEAQLEKSRLLSDRFSAERPKGSFSTLEIQRTEQGDSAMYLCASRSGRAGSYEQYFGPGTRLTVT.

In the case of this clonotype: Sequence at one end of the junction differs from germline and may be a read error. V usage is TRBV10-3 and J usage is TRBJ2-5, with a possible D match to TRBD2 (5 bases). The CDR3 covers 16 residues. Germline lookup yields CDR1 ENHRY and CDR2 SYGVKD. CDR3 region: CAISESGSATQETRYF. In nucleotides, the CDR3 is TGTGCCATCAGTGAGTCGGGTAGCGCGACGCAAGAGACCCGGTACTTC.

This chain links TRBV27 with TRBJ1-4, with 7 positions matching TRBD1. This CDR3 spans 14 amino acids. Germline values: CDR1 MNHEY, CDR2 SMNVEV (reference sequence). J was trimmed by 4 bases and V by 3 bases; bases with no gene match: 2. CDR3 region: CASSFGTVNEKLFF. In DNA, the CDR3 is TGTGCCAGCAGTTTCGGGACAGTTAATGAAAAACTGTTTTTT.

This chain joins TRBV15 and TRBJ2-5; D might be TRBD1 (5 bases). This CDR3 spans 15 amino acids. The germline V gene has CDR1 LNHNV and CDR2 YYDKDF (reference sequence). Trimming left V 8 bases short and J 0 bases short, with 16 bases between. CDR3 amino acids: CATSRGSGHQETQYF. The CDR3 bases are TGTGCCACCTCCCGAGGATCAGGGCACCAAGAGACCCAGTACTTC.

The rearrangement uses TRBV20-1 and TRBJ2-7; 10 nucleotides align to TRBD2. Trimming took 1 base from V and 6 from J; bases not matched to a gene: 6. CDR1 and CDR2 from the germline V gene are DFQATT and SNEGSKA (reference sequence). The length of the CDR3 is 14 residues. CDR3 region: CSARGLAGESEQYF. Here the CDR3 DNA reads TGCAGTGCTAGAGGCCTAGCGGGGGAAAGCGAGCAGTACTTC.

CDR3 in DNA: TGCAGTGCTAAATATAGCGGAAGCACAGATACGCAGTATTTT. Protein sequence: CSAKYSGSTDTQYF. The genes are TRBV20-1 and TRBJ2-3, with TRBD2 as a possible D gene (6 bases). The CDR3 runs 14 residues. Trimming removed 4 bases at V and 0 bases at J, with 11 bases between. Germline loops: CDR1 DFQATT, CDR2 SNEGSKA (reference sequence).

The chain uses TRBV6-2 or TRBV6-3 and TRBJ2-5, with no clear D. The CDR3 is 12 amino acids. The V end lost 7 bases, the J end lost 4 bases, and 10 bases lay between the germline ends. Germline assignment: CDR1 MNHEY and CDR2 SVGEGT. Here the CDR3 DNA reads TGTGCCAGCACCGACCCCGGAGAGACCCAGTACTTC. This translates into CASTDPGETQYF.

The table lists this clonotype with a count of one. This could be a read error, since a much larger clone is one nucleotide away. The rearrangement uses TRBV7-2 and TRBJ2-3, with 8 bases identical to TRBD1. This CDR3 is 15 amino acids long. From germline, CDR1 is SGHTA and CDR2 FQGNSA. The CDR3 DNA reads TGTGCCAGCAGCTTAGAGGCAGGGGGCACAGATACGCAGTGTTTT. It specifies CASSLEAGGTDTQCF.

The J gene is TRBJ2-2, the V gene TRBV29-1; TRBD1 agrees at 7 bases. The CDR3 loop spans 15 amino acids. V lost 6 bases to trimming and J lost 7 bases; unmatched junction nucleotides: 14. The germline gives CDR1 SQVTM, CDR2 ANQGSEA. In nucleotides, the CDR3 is TGCAGCGTCTTAGGGGGCGAACGGGTAGGCGGGGAGCTGTTTTTT. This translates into CSVLGGERVGGELFF.

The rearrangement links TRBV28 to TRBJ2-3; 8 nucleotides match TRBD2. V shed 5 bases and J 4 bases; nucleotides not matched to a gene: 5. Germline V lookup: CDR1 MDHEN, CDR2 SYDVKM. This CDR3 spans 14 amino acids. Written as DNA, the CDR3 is TGTGCCAGCAGTCCTACAGCGGGGGCAGATACGCAGTATTTT. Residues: CASSPTAGADTQYF.

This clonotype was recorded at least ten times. The CDR3 is CASSGQGSSYEQYF. DNA for the CDR3: TGTGCCAGCAGTGGACAGGGTAGCTCCTACGAGCAGTACTTC. V usage is TRBV7-9 and J usage is TRBJ2-7; TRBD1 matches at 8 bases. The CDR3 is 14 residues long. V shed 6 bases and J 0 bases; nucleotides not matched to a gene: 4. The germline CDR1 and CDR2 sequences are SEHNR and FQNEAQ (reference sequence).

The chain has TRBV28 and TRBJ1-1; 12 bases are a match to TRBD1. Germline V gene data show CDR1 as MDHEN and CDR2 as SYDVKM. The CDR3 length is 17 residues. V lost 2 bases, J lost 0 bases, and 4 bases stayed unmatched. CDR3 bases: TGTGCCAGCAGTTTAATGGGACAGGGGGCCATGAACACTGAAGCTTTCTTT. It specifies CASSLMGQGAMNTEAFF.

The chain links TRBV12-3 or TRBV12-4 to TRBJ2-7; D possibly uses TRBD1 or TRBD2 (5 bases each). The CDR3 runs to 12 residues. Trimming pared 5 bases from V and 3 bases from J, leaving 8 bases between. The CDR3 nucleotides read TGTGCCAGCAGTGGGGACCTCTACGAGCAGTACTTC. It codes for CASSGDLYEQYF.

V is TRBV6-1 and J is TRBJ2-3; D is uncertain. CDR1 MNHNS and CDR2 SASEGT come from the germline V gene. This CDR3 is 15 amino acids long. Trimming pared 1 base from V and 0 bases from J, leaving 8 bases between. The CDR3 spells CASSEGARSTDTQYF. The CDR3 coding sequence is TGTGCCAGCAGTGAAGGGGCGAGAAGCACAGATACGCAGTATTTT.

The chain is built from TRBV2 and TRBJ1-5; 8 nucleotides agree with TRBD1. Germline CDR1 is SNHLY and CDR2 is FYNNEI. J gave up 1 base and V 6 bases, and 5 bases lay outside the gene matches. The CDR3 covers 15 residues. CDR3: CASRFDRGSNQPQHF. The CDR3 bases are TGTGCCAGCAGATTCGACAGGGGAAGCAATCAGCCCCAGCATTTT.

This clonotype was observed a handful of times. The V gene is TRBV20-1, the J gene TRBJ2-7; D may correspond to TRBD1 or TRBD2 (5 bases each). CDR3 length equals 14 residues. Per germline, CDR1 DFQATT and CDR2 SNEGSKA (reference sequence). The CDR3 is CSAKPGYEGFEQYF. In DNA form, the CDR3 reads TGCAGCGCAAAGCCAGGGTATGAGGGCTTCGAGCAGTACTTC.

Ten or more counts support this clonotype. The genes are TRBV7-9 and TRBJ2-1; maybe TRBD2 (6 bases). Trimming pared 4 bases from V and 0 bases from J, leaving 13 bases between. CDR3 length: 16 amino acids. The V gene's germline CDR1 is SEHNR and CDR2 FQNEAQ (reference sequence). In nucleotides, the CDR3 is TGTGCCAGCAGCTCCCCCCGGGGGAGCTCCTACAATGAGCAGTTCTTC. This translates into CASSSPRGSSYNEQFF.